This T cell receptor (beta chain) was obtained from a study of monozygotic twins with inflammatory bowel disease. Every TCR library used roughly 3,700 ng of total RNA. For each CDR3 protein, TCRdb gives one entry from its re-call of the 5' RACE reads, without DNA. Here the sample table reports under 350,000 distinct CDR3 sequences. The CDR3 covers 15 residues. In germline, CDR1 is MDHEN, CDR2 SYDVKM. This sequence joins TRBV28 and TRBJ2-3. The receptor comes from a human donor with ulcerative colitis or Crohn's disease, or a healthy co-twin of an affected twin (not recorded which). The sequencing sample was made of blood. CDR3 in amino acids: CASSLSKTFTDTQYF.